This is a list of T cell receptor beta chains from one sample in a study of blood T cell repertoires in COVID-19. TCRdb's copy holds only in-frame clones and misses some; the assay was immunoSEQ multiplex PCR. Found here are roughly 230,000 clones, around 82% of them singletons; the top ten hold roughly 8.6%. Sequences were obtained from peripheral blood. All receptors derive from a man between 35 and 55 years old with active or convalescent COVID-19. The CDR3 runs from the conserved cysteine through the conserved F or W. The order of the fields is J gene, V gene, clone size, D gene, CDR3 DNA, CDR3 protein. The D gene is left open where the match is weak. Only part of the rows carry a size: once, few, many, or a class if the clone is expanded.

J: TRBJ1-3
V: TRBV4-1
size: -
D: TRBD1
DNA: TGCGCCAGCAGCCTGAATATTCCGGGACAGGGGGCGCAGGGAAACACCATATATTTT
CDR3: CASSLNIPGQGAQGNTIYF

J: TRBJ1-1
V: TRBV12-5
size: -
D: TRBD1
DNA: TGTGCTAGTGGTCAAAATACCGGGACAGGGTCCTGGACTGAAGCTTTCTTT
CDR3: CASGQNTGTGSWTEAFF

J: TRBJ2-1
V: TRBV6-5
size: -
D: TRBD2
DNA: TGTGCCAGCCGAGCGGGAGGCTACAATGAGCAGTTCTTC
CDR3: CASRAGGYNEQFF

J: TRBJ1-2
V: TRBV19
size: -
D: TRBD1
DNA: TGTGCCAGTAGGCCCGGGACAGTAAACTATGGCTACACCTTC
CDR3: CASRPGTVNYGYTF

J: TRBJ1-4
V: TRBV4-3
size: many
D: -
DNA: TGCGCCAGCAGCCAAGTATACCAGGGGACAAATGAAAAACTGTTTTTT
CDR3: CASSQVYQGTNEKLFF

J: TRBJ1-3
V: TRBV2
size: -
D: -
DNA: TGTGCCAGCAGTGAACTCGGAAACACCATATATTTT
CDR3: CASSELGNTIYF

J: TRBJ1-2
V: TRBV5-4
size: -
D: TRBD1
DNA: TGTGCCAGCAGCGCGGGACAGGGGGCCGGGGCTAACTATGGCTACACCTTC
CDR3: CASSAGQGAGANYGYTF

J: TRBJ1-1
V: TRBV7-9
size: -
D: -
DNA: TGTGCCAGCAGCTTATCGGGAACTGAAGCTTTCTTT
CDR3: CASSLSGTEAFF

J: TRBJ1-2
V: TRBV6-2/TRBV6-3
size: -
D: -
DNA: TGTGCCAGCAGTTACCCCCTTAGCGGAGGCTACACCTTC
CDR3: CASSYPLSGGYTF

J: TRBJ1-5
V: TRBV19
size: -
D: -
DNA: TGTGCCAGTAGTATGACGGGGGGGGGCAATCAGCCCCAGCATTTT
CDR3: CASSMTGGGNQPQHF

J: TRBJ1-6
V: TRBV7-2
size: -
D: -
DNA: TGTGCCAGCAGCCCCGGGGGGGCAGGTGGCCGTTATTCACCCCTCCACTTT
CDR3: CASSPGGAGGRYSPLHF

J: TRBJ1-1
V: TRBV27
size: medium-sized
D: TRBD1
DNA: TGTGCCAGCAGTCTACAGGGGGTGGGTGAAGCTTTCTTT
CDR3: CASSLQGVGEAFF

J: TRBJ1-2
V: TRBV30
size: once
D: -
DNA: TGTGCCTTGACGTGGGGGGACGACTATGGCTACACCTTC
CDR3: CALTWGDDYGYTF

J: TRBJ1-5
V: TRBV27
size: -
D: -
DNA: TGTGCCAGCAGTTTAGGAACAGGGAATCAGCCCCAGCATTTT
CDR3: CASSLGTGNQPQHF

J: TRBJ1-1
V: TRBV28
size: -
D: -
DNA: TGTGCCAGCACCTCAGGACAGACGAGGACTGAAGCTTTCTTT
CDR3: CASTSGQTRTEAFF

J: TRBJ2-7
V: TRBV4-2
size: -
D: TRBD2
DNA: TGTGCCAGCAGCCAGCGTACCGGGACTAGCGGGAGAAGGGGGACCTACGAGCAGTACTTC
CDR3: CASSQRTGTSGRRGTYEQYF

J: TRBJ2-2
V: TRBV6-5
size: -
D: TRBD1
DNA: TGTGCCAGCAACCAGGGGGCGGGCGGGGAGCTGTTTTTT
CDR3: CASNQGAGGELFF

J: TRBJ2-1
V: TRBV7-9
size: -
D: TRBD2
DNA: TGTGCCAGCAGCTTAGTCACTAGCGGGCGCAATGAGCAGTTCTTC
CDR3: CASSLVTSGRNEQFF

J: TRBJ1-3
V: TRBV18
size: once
D: TRBD1
DNA: TGTGCCAGCTCACCACCGGGACAGGGCTCTGGAAACACCATATATTTT
CDR3: CASSPPGQGSGNTIYF

J: TRBJ1-5
V: TRBV10-2
size: -
D: -
DNA: TGCGCCAGCAGTGTACAGTATAGCAATCAGCCCCAGCATTTT
CDR3: CASSVQYSNQPQHF

J: TRBJ2-7
V: TRBV6-5
size: -
D: TRBD1
DNA: TGTGCCAGCAGTCCCCGAGATAGACAGGGAAACGAGCAGTACTTC
CDR3: CASSPRDRQGNEQYF

J: TRBJ1-1
V: TRBV29-1
size: once
D: -
DNA: TGCAGCGTTGAGTATAGCACTGAAGCTTTCTTT
CDR3: CSVEYSTEAFF

J: TRBJ1-6
V: TRBV9
size: -
D: -
DNA: TGTGCCAGCAGCCCAGGGGTGGGTTCACCCCTCCACTTT
CDR3: CASSPGVGSPLHF

J: TRBJ1-1
V: TRBV21-1
size: few
D: -
DNA: TGTGCCAGCATCCTCGGGCGCGGGCCTGAAGCTTTCTTT
CDR3: CASILGRGPEAFF

J: TRBJ2-2
V: TRBV5-4
size: -
D: TRBD2
DNA: TGTGCCAGCAGCTTGCTAGCGGGAGGGAACACCGGGGAGCTGTTTTTT
CDR3: CASSLLAGGNTGELFF

J: TRBJ2-3
V: TRBV18
size: -
D: -
DNA: TGTGCCAGCTCACCACCTTCTAGCGTCTCGCAGTATTTT
CDR3: CASSPPSSVSQYF

J: TRBJ1-2
V: TRBV6-6
size: -
D: TRBD1
DNA: TGTGCCAGCAGTTCCCCGGGACAGGGGGACGGAGGCTACACCTTC
CDR3: CASSSPGQGDGGYTF

J: TRBJ1-2
V: TRBV10-3
size: -
D: -
DNA: TGTGCCATCAGTGTTACAGGGAATCCCTATGGCTACACCTTC
CDR3: CAISVTGNPYGYTF

J: TRBJ2-2
V: TRBV7-2
size: -
D: -
DNA: TGTGCCAGCAGCCCTTTTGGGACAGGGGAGCTGTTTTTT
CDR3: CASSPFGTGELFF

J: TRBJ1-1
V: TRBV12-3/TRBV12-4
size: -
D: -
DNA: TGTGCCAGCACGGGGAGGGGCACTGAAGCTTTCTTT
CDR3: CASTGRGTEAFF

J: TRBJ2-1
V: TRBV27
size: -
D: TRBD2
DNA: TGTGCCAGCAGTTTAACTAAACTAGCGGAGCAGTTCTTC
CDR3: CASSLTKLAEQFF

J: TRBJ1-1
V: TRBV7-9
size: -
D: -
DNA: TGTGCCAGCAGCAATCAGGGTCGCATGAACACTGAAGCTTTCTTT
CDR3: CASSNQGRMNTEAFF

J: TRBJ2-5
V: TRBV18
size: -
D: -
DNA: TGTGCCAGCTCACCCGAGAAAGAGACCCAGTACTTC
CDR3: CASSPEKETQYF

J: TRBJ2-7
V: TRBV7-2
size: -
D: -
DNA: TGTGCCAGCAGCTTAGAGGGGCTGAGGCCATCCTACGAGCAGTACTTC
CDR3: CASSLEGLRPSYEQYF

J: TRBJ2-1
V: TRBV9
size: -
D: TRBD2
DNA: TGTGCCAGCAGCCTAAGAGGACTAGCGTACCAAGATGAGCAGTTCTTC
CDR3: CASSLRGLAYQDEQFF

J: TRBJ2-3
V: TRBV6-5
size: -
D: -
DNA: TGTGCCAGCAGTTACTCTGGACAATACACAGATACGCAGTATTTT
CDR3: CASSYSGQYTDTQYF

J: TRBJ1-2
V: TRBV30
size: -
D: -
DNA: TGTGCCTGGACCACTAGCACCGGGGCCTACTATGGCTACACCTTC
CDR3: CAWTTSTGAYYGYTF

J: TRBJ2-7
V: TRBV5-4
size: -
D: TRBD2
DNA: TGTGCCAGCAGCTCCCTAGCGGGAGGGAGTAACGAGCAGTACTTC
CDR3: CASSSLAGGSNEQYF

J: TRBJ2-1
V: TRBV5-8
size: -
D: -
DNA: TGTGCCAGCAGCTACAGAGGGGACACTCACTCCTACAATGAGCAGTTCTTC
CDR3: CASSYRGDTHSYNEQFF

J: TRBJ2-5
V: TRBV28
size: -
D: TRBD2
DNA: TGTGCCAGCAGTTTGGCGGGGGGGCCGGAGACCCAGTACTTC
CDR3: CASSLAGGPETQYF

J: TRBJ2-7
V: TRBV6-1
size: once
D: -
DNA: TGTGCCAGCAGTGAAGCGCTTCAGGGACTCTCTAAGCAGTACTTC
CDR3: CASSEALQGLSKQYF

J: TRBJ2-3
V: TRBV20-1
size: -
D: TRBD2
DNA: TGCAGTGCTAGTTGGTCGGCGGGGGGCCCACCAGATACGCAGTATTTT
CDR3: CSASWSAGGPPDTQYF

J: TRBJ1-2
V: TRBV2
size: -
D: -
DNA: TGTGCCAGCAGTGAGCAGGAATGGGGCTACACCTTC
CDR3: CASSEQEWGYTF

J: TRBJ1-1
V: TRBV27
size: -
D: -
DNA: TGTGCCAGCAGTCCGCACATGAACACTGAAGCTTTCTTT
CDR3: CASSPHMNTEAFF

J: TRBJ1-5
V: TRBV2
size: -
D: -
DNA: TGTGCCAGCAGGAGAGAAGGACAATACAATCAGCCCCAGCATTTT
CDR3: CASRREGQYNQPQHF

J: TRBJ2-1
V: TRBV6-1
size: once
D: TRBD1
DNA: TGTGCCAGCAGTCAACAGGGGGCGCTTTACAATGAGCAGTTCTTC
CDR3: CASSQQGALYNEQFF

J: TRBJ1-1
V: TRBV27
size: -
D: TRBD1
DNA: TGTGCCAGCAGTCCACGGGACAGGGGGCAGGGTGAAGCTTTCTTT
CDR3: CASSPRDRGQGEAFF

J: TRBJ2-7
V: TRBV5-1
size: -
D: TRBD1
DNA: TGCGCCAGCAGGCTCCGTGGGACAGGGGACGAGCAGTACTTC
CDR3: CASRLRGTGDEQYF

J: TRBJ2-3
V: TRBV27
size: -
D: TRBD1
DNA: TGTGCCAGCAGTTTAGGTTGGGGGACAGGGGCACAAGATACGCAGTATTTT
CDR3: CASSLGWGTGAQDTQYF

J: TRBJ2-1
V: TRBV5-1
size: -
D: -
DNA: TGCGCCAGCAGCTTAACACCCTCCATTGAGCAGTTCTTC
CDR3: CASSLTPSIEQFF

J: TRBJ1-1
V: TRBV5-1
size: -
D: -
DNA: TGCGCCAGCAGCTCCCTTCTCGACCGAGGAAGAGGAGCTTTCTTT
CDR3: CASSSLLDRGRGAFF

J: TRBJ1-5
V: TRBV27
size: -
D: TRBD1
DNA: TGTGCCAGCAGTTTAGGGACAGCGAGCAATCAGCCCCAGCATTTT
CDR3: CASSLGTASNQPQHF

J: TRBJ1-2
V: TRBV19
size: -
D: -
DNA: TGTGCCAGTAGTATGTCGGCAGGGGATGGCTACACCTTC
CDR3: CASSMSAGDGYTF

J: TRBJ1-6
V: TRBV25-1
size: once
D: TRBD1
DNA: TGTGCCAGCAGTTCCCCCGGGACAGGGAATTCACCCCTCCACTTT
CDR3: CASSSPGTGNSPLHF